The sequence of this TCR beta chain was determined in a study of T cell clusters in autoimmune cytopenias. Germline V gives CDR1 SGHTA, CDR2 FQGNSA. There are 13 residues in the CDR3. Each sample's input was 250 to 300 ng genomic DNA, 35,000 to 40,000 genome equivalents. Multiplex touch-down PCR amplified TRB using TRB-A and TRB-B pools in one tube. TCRdb reprocessed the multiplex PCR reads and reports one entry per CDR3 protein, with no DNA. This sample's table has under 6,500 distinct CDR3 sequences. These data were also reused for a study on T cell repertoires in aging, cancer and after chemotherapy. Per that study: Age-matched healthy donors had significantly more diverse, less clonal blood TCR repertoires than untreated cancer patients.

The J gene is TRBJ1-5, the V gene TRBV7-2. Sequenced input: peripheral blood. The sequence derives from a human donor in good health. CDR3 in amino acids: CASSAFTLGPQHF.